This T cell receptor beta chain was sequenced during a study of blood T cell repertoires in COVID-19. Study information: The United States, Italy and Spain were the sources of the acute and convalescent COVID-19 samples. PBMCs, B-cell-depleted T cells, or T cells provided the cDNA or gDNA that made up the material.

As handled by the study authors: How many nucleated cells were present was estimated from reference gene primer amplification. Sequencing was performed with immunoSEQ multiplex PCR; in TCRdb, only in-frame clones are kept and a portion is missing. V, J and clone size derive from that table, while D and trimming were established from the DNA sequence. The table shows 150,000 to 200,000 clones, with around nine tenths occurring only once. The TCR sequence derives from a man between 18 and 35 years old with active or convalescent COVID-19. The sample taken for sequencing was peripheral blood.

The CDR3 here is CASSLSMNTEAFF. DNA of the CDR3: TGTGCCAGCAGCTTGAGCATGAACACTGAAGCTTTCTTT. The chain has TRBV11-2 and TRBJ1-1; D uncertain. Germline V lookup: CDR1 SGHAT, CDR2 FQNNGV. CDR3 length: 13 amino acids. Trimming removed 3 bases at V and 0 bases at J, with 5 bases between.